One and the same sample provided the 14 T cell receptor beta chains below, sequenced in a study of blood T cell repertoires in COVID-19. TCRdb keeps only in-frame clones here, not all; method: immunoSEQ multiplex PCR. Seen here are approximately 150,000 clones, 75% to 90% observed once, and the top ten hold 10% to 15%. The specimen was peripheral blood. The receptors were gathered from a man aged 18 to 29 with COVID-19, enrolled during active disease.

The genes are TRBV14 and TRBJ2-7; the match to TRBD1 covers 9 bases. CDR3 length: 19 residues. Trimming at V came to 0 bases and at J to 2 bases, leaving 14 bases not matched to a gene. The V gene's germline CDR1 is SGHDN and CDR2 FVKESK. The CDR3 DNA sequence: TGTGCCAGCAGCCAAGATCCGGGACAGGGCCTCACCCACCCCTACGAGCAGTACTTC. Translation gives CASSQDPGQGLTHPYEQYF.

The chain links TRBV7-2 to TRBJ2-7; TRBD2 matches 9 bases. CDR1 is SGHTA and CDR2 is FQGNSA in the germline V gene. The length of the CDR3 is 16 residues. Trimming cost V 5 bases and J 0 bases; bases outside gene matches: 8. In nucleotides, the CDR3 is TGTGCCAGCAGCCTCCGGACTAGCGTAAACTCCTACGAGCAGTACTTC. The encoded protein is CASSLRTSVNSYEQYF.

The chain uses TRBV5-4 and TRBJ1-2, with TRBD1 matching 8 bases. Per germline, CDR1 SGHNT and CDR2 YYREEE (reference sequence). CDR3 length equals 14 residues. The V segment lost 3 bases and the J segment 7 bases; nucleotides outside the gene matches: 8. The CDR3 spells CASSYGQGGSGYTF. The DNA of the CDR3 is TGTGCCAGCAGCTACGGACAGGGTGGATCTGGCTACACCTTC.

V gene TRBV19 combines with J gene TRBJ1-2; TRBD1 might be the D (6 bases). Germline V gene data show CDR1 as LNHDA and CDR2 as SQIVND (reference sequence). The CDR3 contains 15 residues. Trimming left V 3 bases short and J 3 bases short, with 14 bases between. CDR3 sequence: CASSIRNRVHYGYTF. CDR3 nucleotides: TGTGCCAGTAGTATCCGCAACAGGGTCCACTATGGCTACACCTTC.

This chain joins TRBV4-3 and TRBJ1-6; 9 positions match TRBD1. Germline assignment: CDR1 LGHNA and CDR2 YSLEER. This CDR3 has 18 residues. The ends lost 4 bases at V and 0 bases at J; junction bases unmatched: 7. The CDR3 is CASSPRTGANSYNSPLHF. The DNA of the CDR3 is TGCGCCAGCAGCCCCCGGACAGGGGCAAACTCCTATAATTCACCCCTCCACTTT.

The chain links TRBV3-1 (or the pseudogene TRBV3-2) to TRBJ2-1; TRBD2 aligns across 8 bases. CDR1 is LGHDT, CDR2 YNNKEL, per germline (reference sequence). Trimming cost V 1 base and J 6 bases; bases outside gene matches: 5. This CDR3 region has 15 residues. CDR3 region: CASSQAGRAFNEQFF. The CDR3 DNA reads as TGTGCCAGCAGCCAAGCCGGGAGGGCCTTCAATGAGCAGTTCTTC.

This clone was detected a few times. The chain combines TRBV19 with TRBJ2-5; possible D gene TRBD1, 5 bases. This CDR3 is 13 amino acids long. Looked up from germline, CDR1 is LNHDA and CDR2 is SQIVND (reference sequence). With 5 bases removed from V and 5 bases from J, the gap between germline ends came to 12 bases. The CDR3 DNA reads TGTGCCAGTAGTTTACAGGACGGGGAGACCCAGTACTTC. It encodes CASSLQDGETQYF.

V and J are TRBV5-4 and TRBJ2-1, with TRBD2 matching over 8 bases. CDR3 length: 15 residues. Germline assignment: CDR1 SGHNT and CDR2 YYREEE (reference sequence). V lost 2 bases to trimming and J lost 8 bases; unmatched junction nucleotides: 9. The CDR3 DNA sequence: TGTGCCAGCAGCTTCCCCAGCGGGAGTGGGGATGAGCAGTTCTTC. Its protein is CASSFPSGSGDEQFF.

Here the CDR3 DNA reads TGTGCCAGCAGTGAGGAGAGGAATCAGCCCCAGCATTTT. This sequence encodes CASSEERNQPQHF. The chain couples TRBV6-1 to TRBJ1-5; D call uncertain. Trimming left V 3 bases short and J 4 bases short, with 7 bases between. CDR3 length: 13 residues. Per the germline V gene, CDR1 is MNHNS and CDR2 is SASEGT.

The V and J genes are TRBV3-1 (or the pseudogene TRBV3-2) and TRBJ2-2; TRBD1 aligns across 10 bases. This CDR3 contains 22 residues. Trimming took 3 bases from V and 7 from J; bases not matched to a gene: 26. Germline CDR1 reads LGHDT; CDR2 reads YNNKEL (reference sequence). This CDR3 is CASSHAETGGQGLNEDHGELFF. For the CDR3, the DNA is TGTGCCAGCAGCCACGCGGAAACGGGGGGACAGGGGCTCAACGAGGATCACGGGGAGCTGTTTTTT.

Written as DNA, the CDR3 is TGTGCCACCAGTGATTTGTGGAGGGGTAGGACCGGGGAGCTGTTTTTT. Its protein product is CATSDLWRGRTGELFF. The rearrangement joins TRBV24-1 to TRBJ2-2, with a possible D match to TRBD2 (6 bases). CDR3 size: 16 residues. Per germline, CDR1 KGHDR and CDR2 SFDVKD. Between the trimmed V and J ends, which lost 0 bases and 5 bases, there was a span of 12 bases.

The chain has TRBV28 and TRBJ1-3, with a weak D call TRBD1 (5 bases). V was trimmed by 6 bases and J by 2 bases, leaving 14 bases between them. The CDR3 sequence is 15 residues long. Looked up from germline, CDR1 is MDHEN and CDR2 is SYDVKM. CDR3 DNA: TGTGCCAGCAGCAACCTTCAGGGCGCTGGAAACACCATATATTTT. Residues: CASSNLQGAGNTIYF.

The chain joins TRBV28 to TRBJ2-5, with 11 bases that match TRBD2. The length of the CDR3 is 16 residues. Germline loops: CDR1 MDHEN, CDR2 SYDVKM. The V segment lost 5 bases and the J segment 1 base; nucleotides outside the gene matches: 6. CDR3 DNA sequence: TGTGCCAGCAGTAACGGACTAGCGGGCCTCCAAGAGACCCAGTACTTC. Its translation is CASSNGLAGLQETQYF.

V and J are TRBV6-6 and TRBJ1-1; 7 bases are a match to TRBD1. With V trimmed by 5 bases and J by 0 bases, 6 bases remained unmatched. The length of the CDR3 is 15 residues. In germline, CDR1 is MNHNY, CDR2 SVGAGI (reference sequence). The CDR3 bases are TGTGCCAGCAGTAAATACAGGGGACTGAACACTGAAGCTTTCTTT. Translating gives CASSKYRGLNTEAFF.